This T cell receptor beta chain was observed in a study of T cells in Graves' hyperthyroidism and ophthalmopathy. Study-level results: Most thyroid clonotypes with frequency above 0.001 were detected in blood.

This clonotype was counted between two and nine times. Its antigen is still unknown. Amplification yielded TCR beta CDR3 regions, with RNA transcripts as the source. The HTBI primer set served for first-round RT-PCR of the TCR CDR3. TCRdb reprocessed the multiplex PCR reads via MiXCR and lists one record per CDR3 protein. The data hold roughly 200,000 distinct CDR3 sequences, with 15% to 20% observed a single time. The sequence was obtained from a man between 40 and 49 years old with Graves' hyperthyroidism. Sequenced input: blood.

CDR3: CASSQAGGTTQYF. In nucleotides, the CDR3 is TGTGCCAGCAGCCAAGCAGGAGGAACGACCCAGTACTTC. The chain has TRBV14 and TRBJ2-5; TRBD2 is a possible D gene (5 bases). The V end was cut by 1 base, the J end by 7 bases, with 10 bases between. The germline V gene has CDR1 SGHDN and CDR2 FVKESK. The CDR3 runs 13 residues.